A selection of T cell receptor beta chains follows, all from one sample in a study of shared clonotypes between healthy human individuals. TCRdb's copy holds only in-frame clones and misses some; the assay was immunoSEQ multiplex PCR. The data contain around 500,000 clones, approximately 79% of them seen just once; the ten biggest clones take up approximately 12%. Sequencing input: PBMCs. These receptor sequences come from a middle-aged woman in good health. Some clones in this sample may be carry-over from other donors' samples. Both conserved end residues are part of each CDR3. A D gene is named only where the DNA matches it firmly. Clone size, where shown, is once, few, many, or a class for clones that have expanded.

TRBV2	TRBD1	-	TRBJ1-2	CASSPRTGGSYGYTF	TGTGCCAGCAGCCCGCGGACAGGGGGCAGCTATGGCTACACCTTC
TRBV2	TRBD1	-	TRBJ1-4	CASRARQGEEKLFF	TGTGCCAGCAGAGCCAGACAGGGGGAAGAAAAACTGTTTTTT
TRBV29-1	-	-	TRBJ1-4	CSVEDLQSEKLFF	TGCAGCGTTGAAGATCTTCAGAGTGAAAAACTGTTTTTT
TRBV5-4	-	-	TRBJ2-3	CASSRIRTDTQYF	TGTGCCAGCAGCCGGATTCGCACAGATACGCAGTATTTT
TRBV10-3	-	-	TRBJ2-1	CAISEVSVHNEQFF	TGTGCCATCAGTGAGGTTAGCGTTCACAATGAGCAGTTCTTC
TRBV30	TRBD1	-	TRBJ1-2	CAWSGDRGSYGYTF	TGTGCCTGGAGTGGGGACAGGGGGTCCTATGGCTACACCTTC
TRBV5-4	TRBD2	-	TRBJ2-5	CASSIGLAGAQETQYF	TGTGCCAGCAGCATTGGACTAGCGGGAGCTCAAGAGACCCAGTACTTC
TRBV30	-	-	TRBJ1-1	CAWTPGQGEAFF	TGTGCCTGGACCCCCGGTCAGGGGGAAGCTTTCTTT
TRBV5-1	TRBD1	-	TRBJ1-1	CASSLDRGSTEAFF	TGCGCCAGCAGCTTGGACAGGGGGTCCACTGAAGCTTTCTTT
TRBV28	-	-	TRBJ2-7	CASTASDYEQYF	TGTGCCAGCACAGCTAGCGACTACGAGCAGTACTTC
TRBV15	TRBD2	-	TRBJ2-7	CATSGGLAVTYEQYF	TGTGCCACCAGCGGGGGACTAGCGGTGACCTACGAGCAGTACTTC
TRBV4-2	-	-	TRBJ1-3	CASSQEKTEWPNTIYF	TGTGCCAGCAGCCAAGAGAAGACGGAGTGGCCAAACACCATATATTTT
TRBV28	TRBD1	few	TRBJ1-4	CASTPAGGTTNEKLFF	TGTGCCAGCACACCGGCAGGGGGGACAACTAATGAAAAACTGTTTTTT
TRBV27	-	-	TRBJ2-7	CASPHRSMWQGATYEQYF	TGTGCCAGCCCTCACCGATCCATGTGGCAGGGAGCAACGTACGAGCAGTACTTC
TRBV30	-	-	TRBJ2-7	CAWSGSALPYEQYF	TGTGCCTGGAGTGGGTCGGCGTTGCCCTACGAGCAGTACTTC
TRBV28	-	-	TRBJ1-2	CASRPPGRYGYTF	TGTGCCAGCAGACCTCCGGGACGGTATGGCTACACCTTC
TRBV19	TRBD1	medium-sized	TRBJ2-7	CASNQGTGGPYEQYF	TGTGCCAGTAACCAGGGGACAGGAGGACCCTACGAGCAGTACTTC
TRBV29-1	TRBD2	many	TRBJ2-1	CSVAPLAGANEQFF	TGCAGCGTTGCCCCACTAGCGGGAGCTAATGAGCAGTTCTTC
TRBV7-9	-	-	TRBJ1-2	CASSLEGIWAGYTF	TGTGCCAGCAGCTTAGAAGGTATCTGGGCTGGCTACACCTTC
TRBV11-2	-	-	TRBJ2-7	CASSPGTLSSYEQYF	TGTGCCAGCAGTCCTGGGACTTTGAGCTCCTACGAGCAGTACTTC
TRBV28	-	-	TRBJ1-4	CASSFPGTSTNEKLFF	TGTGCCAGCAGTTTCCCCGGTACTTCAACTAATGAAAAACTGTTTTTT
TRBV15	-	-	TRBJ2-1	CATSRDLSRNEQFF	TGTGCCACCAGCAGAGATCTAAGCCGTAATGAGCAGTTCTTC
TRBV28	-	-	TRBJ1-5	CASNPLAGYNQPQHF	TGTGCCAGCAACCCCCTAGCAGGTTACAATCAGCCCCAGCATTTT
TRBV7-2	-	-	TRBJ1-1	CASSYSVTEAFF	TGTGCCAGCAGCTATTCGGTGACTGAAGCTTTCTTT
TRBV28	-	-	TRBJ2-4	CASTPFGSKNIQYF	TGTGCCAGCACCCCCTTTGGCTCGAAAAACATTCAGTACTTC
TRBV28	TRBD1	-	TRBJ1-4	CASSFGTGSEKLFF	TGTGCCAGCAGTTTTGGGACAGGGAGTGAAAAACTGTTTTTT
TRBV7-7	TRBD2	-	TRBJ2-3	CASSPGAGVIDTQYF	TGTGCTAGCAGCCCCGGAGCGGGAGTTATAGATACGCAGTATTTT
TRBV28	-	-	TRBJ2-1	CASSSRITYNEQFF	TGTGCCAGCAGCTCCAGAATAACCTACAATGAGCAGTTCTTC
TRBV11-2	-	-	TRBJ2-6	CASSLVLGPGANVLTF	TGTGCCAGCAGCTTAGTATTGGGGCCTGGGGCCAACGTCCTGACTTTC
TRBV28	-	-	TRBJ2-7	CASSSPGLRGQYF	TGTGCCAGCAGCTCACCGGGGCTACGAGGGCAGTACTTC
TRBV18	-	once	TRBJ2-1	CASSPPNRVDSEQFF	TGTGCCAGCTCACCTCCTAACAGGGTAGATAGTGAGCAGTTCTTC
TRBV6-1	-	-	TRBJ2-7	CASSEGGFEQYF	TGTGCCAGCAGTGAAGGGGGGTTCGAGCAGTACTTC
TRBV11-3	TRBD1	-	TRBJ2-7	CASSLDGQGADEQYF	TGTGCCAGCAGCTTAGATGGACAGGGGGCTGACGAGCAGTACTTC
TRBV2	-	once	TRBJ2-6	CASGRGALSGANVLTF	TGTGCCAGCGGGCGAGGGGCGCTATCTGGGGCCAACGTCCTGACTTTC
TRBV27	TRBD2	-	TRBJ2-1	CASSLATSSEQFF	TGTGCCAGCAGTTTAGCGACTAGCAGTGAGCAGTTCTTC
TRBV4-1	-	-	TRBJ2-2	CASSQDGPTNTGELFF	TGCGCCAGCAGCCAAGATGGACCAACGAACACCGGGGAGCTGTTTTTT
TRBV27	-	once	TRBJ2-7	CASSLSAAYEQYF	TGTGCCAGCAGTTTATCCGCCGCCTACGAGCAGTACTTC
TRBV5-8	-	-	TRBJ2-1	CASSPRAPSLRHNEQFF	TGTGCCAGCAGCCCCAGGGCACCCAGTCTCCGACACAATGAGCAGTTCTTC
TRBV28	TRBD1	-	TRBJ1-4	CASSRDRGLNEKLFF	TGTGCCAGCAGTAGAGACAGGGGGCTTAATGAAAAACTGTTTTTT
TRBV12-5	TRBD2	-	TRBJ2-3	CASGSGGSTDTQYF	TGTGCTAGTGGTTCGGGGGGGAGCACAGATACGCAGTATTTT
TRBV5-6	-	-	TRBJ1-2	CASSLFWDNPREGYTF	TGTGCCAGCAGCTTGTTCTGGGACAACCCCAGGGAAGGCTACACCTTC
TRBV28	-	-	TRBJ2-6	CASTLRGIDSGANVLTF	TGTGCCAGCACCCTCCGCGGGATAGACTCTGGGGCCAACGTCCTGACTTTC
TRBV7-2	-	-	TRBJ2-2	CASSAGLGNTGELFF	TGTGCCAGCAGCGCAGGACTTGGGAACACCGGGGAGCTGTTTTTT
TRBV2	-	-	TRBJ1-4	CASRIPDGRNEKLFF	TGTGCCAGCAGAATCCCGGATGGGAGAAATGAAAAACTGTTTTTT
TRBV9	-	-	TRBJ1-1	CASSVEGLNTEAFF	TGTGCCAGCAGCGTAGAAGGTCTGAACACTGAAGCTTTCTTT
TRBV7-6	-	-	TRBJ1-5	CASSSGRGNSNQPQHF	TGTGCCAGCAGCTCCGGGAGAGGGAATAGCAATCAGCCCCAGCATTTT
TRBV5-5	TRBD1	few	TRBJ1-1	CASSLRDRQNTEAFF	TGTGCCAGCAGCCTCCGGGACAGGCAAAACACTGAAGCTTTCTTT
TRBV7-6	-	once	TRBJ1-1	CASSKGRTLNTEAFF	TGTGCCAGCAGCAAGGGACGGACCCTGAACACTGAAGCTTTCTTT